Listed below are T cell receptor beta chains from one sample, sequenced in a study of radiotherapy plus CTLA-4 blockade in lung cancer. Produced via immunoSEQ multiplex PCR; TCRdb's table is partial and in-frame only. Of more than 75,000 clones listed, under 85% are singletons. The sequences come from peripheral blood, collected from a patient treated with radiotherapy plus ipilimumab. These receptors came from a human donor with non-small cell lung cancer who had a partial response to radiotherapy plus ipilimumab. Some clones in this sample may be carry-over from other donors' samples. CDR3s include the opening cysteine and the closing phenylalanine or tryptophan. D genes are given only for firm matches. Not all rows give a size; the values are once, few, many and, for expanded clones, a class.

CASSLGAGETYEQYF TGCGCCAGCAGCTTGGGAGCGGGAGAGACCTACGAGCAGTACTTC NA TRBV5-1 TRBD2 TRBJ2-7
CASNFDRGPYEQYF TGTGCCAGCAACTTCGACAGGGGACCCTACGAGCAGTACTTC NA TRBV7-6 TRBD1 TRBJ2-7
CASSRTGSYGYTF TGTGCCAGCAGCCGGACAGGGTCCTATGGCTACACCTTC NA TRBV27 TRBD1 TRBJ1-2
CASSPQGTRFDEQFF TGCGCCAGCAGCCCTCAGGGTACAAGGTTCGATGAGCAGTTCTTC NA TRBV5-1 NA TRBJ2-1
CASSLEVGLTYGYTF TGTGCCAGCAGCTTAGAAGTCGGTCTTACTTATGGCTACACCTTC NA TRBV7-6 NA TRBJ1-2
CASSPRTGEKNIQYF TGTGCCAGCAGCCCCCGTACAGGGGAAAAAAACATTCAGTACTTC NA TRBV7-8 TRBD1 TRBJ2-4
CASSYGTGTYEQYF TGTGCCAGCAGTTACGGGACAGGGACCTACGAGCAGTACTTC NA TRBV6-6 TRBD1 TRBJ2-7
CAISVDRGSPYEQYF TGTGCCATCAGTGTTGACAGGGGAAGCCCCTACGAGCAGTACTTC few TRBV10-3 TRBD1 TRBJ2-7
CAVTGVGGYTF TGTGCCGTCACAGGGGTTGGCGGCTACACCTTC NA TRBV7-2 TRBD1 TRBJ1-2
CASSLELVDRVAQYF TGTGCCAGCAGCTTAGAGCTTGTCGACAGGGTGGCGCAGTATTTT once TRBV7-9 TRBD1 TRBJ2-3
CASSNRGSVGNTIYF TGTGCCAGCAGCAACCGAGGATCAGTTGGGAACACCATATATTTT medium-sized TRBV13 NA TRBJ1-3
CASSYGLDGTDTQYF TGTGCCAGCAGTTATGGCCTCGACGGGACAGATACGCAGTATTTT NA TRBV7-2 NA TRBJ2-3
CASSAGGAGNGYTF TGTGCCAGCTCCGCAGGGGGCGCGGGAAATGGCTACACCTTC NA TRBV18 TRBD1 TRBJ1-2
CASSLEGAQPQHF TGTGCCAGCTCACTTGAGGGGGCCCAGCCCCAGCATTTT NA TRBV18 TRBD1 TRBJ1-5
CASSVLSPSTDTQYF TGTGCCAGCAGCGTATTAAGCCCCAGCACAGATACGCAGTATTTT NA TRBV9 NA TRBJ2-3
CASSRQGGNTEAFF TGCGCCAGCAGTAGACAGGGAGGGAACACTGAAGCTTTCTTT medium-sized TRBV10-2 TRBD1 TRBJ1-1
CASSPGHSNSPLHF TGCGCCAGCAGCCCGGGACACTCTAATTCACCCCTCCACTTT once TRBV5-1 NA TRBJ1-6
CASSKDRGWANEQFF TGTGCCAGCAGTAAGGACAGGGGATGGGCCAATGAGCAGTTCTTC NA TRBV2 TRBD1 TRBJ2-1
CASSSSGTGWQYF TGTGCCAGCAGCTCCTCCGGCACAGGGTGGCAGTACTTC NA TRBV7-2 NA TRBJ2-7
CASSDRVATNEKLFF TGTGCCAGCAGTGACAGGGTTGCAACTAATGAAAAACTGTTTTTT NA TRBV6-1 NA TRBJ1-4
CASSLGLAGSTDTQYF TGTGCCAGCAGCTTAGGACTAGCGGGTTCCACAGATACGCAGTATTTT few TRBV7-3 TRBD2 TRBJ2-3
CASRDGQGRADTQYF TGTGCCAGCAGAGATGGACAGGGGAGGGCAGATACGCAGTATTTT NA TRBV11-2 TRBD1 TRBJ2-3
CASSENAIRSYNEQFF TGTGCCAGCAGTGAAAACGCTATCCGCTCCTACAATGAGCAGTTCTTC once TRBV6-1 NA TRBJ2-1
CASSKQGAGELFF TGTGCCAGCAGCAAACAGGGGGCCGGGGAGCTGTTTTTT once TRBV7-3 TRBD1 TRBJ2-2
CASSQATYNEQFF TGCGCCAGCAGCCAAGCAACCTACAATGAGCAGTTCTTC NA TRBV4-3 NA TRBJ2-1
CASSIMGQGAYEQYF TGTGCCAGCAGTATAATGGGACAGGGGGCTTACGAGCAGTACTTC NA TRBV28 TRBD1 TRBJ2-7
CASSSRRDTLGQGRETQYF TGTGCCAGCAGCTCACGCCGAGATACTTTAGGACAGGGAAGAGAGACCCAGTACTTC NA TRBV11-2 TRBD1 TRBJ2-5
CASSSLAGDTGELFF TGTGCCAGCAGCTCACTAGCGGGGGACACCGGGGAGCTGTTTTTT NA TRBV5-8 TRBD2 TRBJ2-2
CASSPSGGPGGNQPQHF TGTGCCAGCAGCCCAAGCGGGGGGCCCGGAGGCAATCAGCCCCAGCATTTT NA TRBV5-8 NA TRBJ1-5
CAVPVVAGGTSEQFF TGTGCCGTTCCGGTGGTAGCGGGGGGAACCAGTGAGCAGTTCTTC NA TRBV28 TRBD2 TRBJ2-1
CASTIGQKETQYF TGTGCCAGCACAATAGGACAAAAAGAGACCCAGTACTTC NA TRBV6-1 NA TRBJ2-5
CASSRRSADEQFF TGTGCCAGTAGTAGGCGGTCGGCGGATGAGCAGTTCTTC few TRBV19 NA TRBJ2-1
CASSPGQGDTQYF TGTGCCAGCAGCCCTGGCCAGGGGGATACGCAGTATTTT once TRBV7-3 NA TRBJ2-3
CATSRVHSLNSPLHF TGTGCCACCAGCAGAGTCCATTCACTTAATTCACCCCTCCACTTT once TRBV15 NA TRBJ1-6
CSVDGQGSTDTQYF TGCAGCGTCGACGGACAGGGTAGCACAGATACGCAGTATTTT NA TRBV29-1 TRBD1 TRBJ2-3
CASSIDQRGGDNEQFF TGTGCCAGTAGTATAGACCAGCGGGGGGGCGACAATGAGCAGTTCTTC NA TRBV19 TRBD2 TRBJ2-1
CASSFGTANTGELFF TGTGCCAGCAGCTTCGGGACAGCCAACACCGGGGAGCTGTTTTTT NA TRBV7-8 TRBD1 TRBJ2-2
CASSYFGSIYEQYF TGTGCCAGCAGCTATTTCGGGTCAATCTACGAGCAGTACTTC NA TRBV2 NA TRBJ2-7
CAQSPGQGSTDTQYF TGTGCCCAAAGTCCGGGACAGGGTAGCACAGATACGCAGTATTTT NA TRBV10-3 TRBD1 TRBJ2-3
CASSFGIGQPNEKLFF TGTGCCAGCAGCTTCGGTATAGGACAGCCTAATGAAAAACTGTTTTTT NA TRBV7-9 NA TRBJ1-4
CASSPRATNTEAFF TGTGCCAGCTCTCCCAGGGCAACAAACACTGAAGCTTTCTTT medium-sized TRBV18 NA TRBJ1-1
CASRPQGDSGGYTF TGTGCCAGCCGCCCCCAAGGGGACTCCGGGGGCTACACCTTC few TRBV6-1 NA TRBJ1-2
CASSLDGGYGYTF TGTGCCAGCAGCTTGGATGGAGGCTATGGCTACACCTTC NA TRBV5-6 NA TRBJ1-2
CASSADRAPRFGYTF TGTGCCAGCAGTGCCGACAGGGCCCCTCGGTTCGGCTACACCTTC NA TRBV6-5 TRBD1 TRBJ1-2
CATSRGVLAGGTDTQYF TGTGCCACCAGCAGAGGCGTACTAGCGGGGGGGACAGATACGCAGTATTTT NA TRBV15 TRBD2 TRBJ2-3
CSALERYEQYF TGCAGTGCCTTAGAGAGATACGAGCAGTACTTC NA TRBV20-1 NA TRBJ2-7
CASSPSLGARETQYF TGTGCCAGCAGCCCATCCTTAGGGGCGAGGGAGACCCAGTACTTC NA TRBV6-5 NA TRBJ2-5
CASGTFYSNQPQHF TGTGCCAGCGGGACTTTTTATAGCAATCAGCCCCAGCATTTT NA TRBV27 NA TRBJ1-5
CASSYSQVPNYGYTF TGTGCCAGCAGTTACTCACAGGTGCCTAACTATGGCTACACCTTC once TRBV6-6 NA TRBJ1-2
CASSLVLGAGNTIYF TGTGCCAGCAGCTTAGTTTTAGGAGCTGGAAACACCATATATTTT NA TRBV7-2 NA TRBJ1-3
CASSSSGGAGTDTQYF TGTGCCAGCAGCTCTAGCGGGGGGGCAGGCACAGATACGCAGTATTTT NA TRBV7-2 TRBD2 TRBJ2-3